Listed below are T cell receptor beta chains from one sample, sequenced in a study of T cell repertoires in cytomegalovirus infection. The antigens these receptors bind are not known. One entry per CDR3 protein, called by TCRdb with MiXCR from the reads. The profile shows around 540,000 distinct CDR3 sequences, roughly a third of them singletons. Sample: cultured PBMCs, taken from culture after CMV antigen stimulation. These receptors were taken from a human donor in good health (CMV status not recorded). Some clones in this sample may be carry-over from other donors' samples. The CDR3 runs from the conserved cysteine through the conserved F or W. A D gene is named only where the DNA matches it firmly. Clone size is shown for a subset of rows, as once, few, many or a class of expanded clone.

v_call	j_call	d_call	clone_size	cdr3_nt	cdr3_aa
TRBV9	TRBJ2-2	.	once	TGTGCCAGCAGGGGTACAACGAACACCGGGGAGCTGTTTTTT	CASRGTTNTGELFF
TRBV5-6	TRBJ1-1	.	.	TGTGCCAGCACATTCACGCTGAACACTGAAGCTTTCTTT	CASTFTLNTEAFF
TRBV2	TRBJ1-1	.	.	TGTGCCAGCACCCGAGGGGAGAACACTGAAGCTTTCTTT	CASTRGENTEAFF
TRBV6-5	TRBJ2-1	.	.	TGTGCCAGCAGTTACTCTCGGACTATCTCCTACAATGAGCAGTTCTTC	CASSYSRTISYNEQFF
TRBV6-5	TRBJ2-1	TRBD2	.	TGTGCCAGCAGTTCCCGACTAGCGGGAGGTCTCTATAATGAGCAGTTCTTC	CASSSRLAGGLYNEQFF
TRBV2	TRBJ1-5	.	few	TGTGCCAGCAGGTTAGGAGGGGCGAATCAGCCCCAGCATTTT	CASRLGGANQPQHF
TRBV20-1	TRBJ2-3	TRBD2	.	TGCAGTGCTGGGCGGGAGGCCACAGATACGCAGTATTTT	CSAGREATDTQYF
TRBV7-2	TRBJ1-1	.	few	TGTGCCAGCAGACCCGGGGGGAGGACTGAAGCTTTCTTT	CASRPGGRTEAFF
TRBV10-3	TRBJ1-4	.	.	TGTGCCGTGCGACAGAATGGGAATGAAAAACTGTTTTTT	CAVRQNGNEKLFF
TRBV7-8	TRBJ1-5	.	.	TGTGCCAGCAGCTCCGGGACCGCTTACAATCAGCCCCAGCATTTT	CASSSGTAYNQPQHF
TRBV6-2/TRBV6-3	TRBJ2-7	TRBD2	.	TGTGCCAGCAGAAGGACTAGCGGGGCGACCTACGAGCAGTACTTC	CASRRTSGATYEQYF
TRBV7-6	TRBJ2-7	TRBD2	many	TGTGCCAGCAGCCAAAGACTAGCAGCCGCCTACGAGCAGTACTTC	CASSQRLAAAYEQYF
TRBV5-4	TRBJ2-3	.	.	TGTGCCAGCAGCTTGATCGTCCCCGGCATGGATACGCAGTATTTT	CASSLIVPGMDTQYF
TRBV6-6	TRBJ2-6	.	few	TGTGCCAGCAGTCAGGGGTCGGGGGCCAACGTCCTGACTTTC	CASSQGSGANVLTF
TRBV6-2/TRBV6-3	TRBJ1-1	.	.	TGTGCCACTGGGTTATTGAACACTGAAGCTTTCTTT	CATGLLNTEAFF
TRBV7-9	TRBJ2-7	TRBD2	.	TGTGCCAGCAGCTTAGGACGGGAGGGCTGGTACTTC	CASSLGREGWYF
TRBV28	TRBJ1-4	.	few	TGTGCCAGCAGTCCGCCAGGCTCCTTTAATGAAAAACTGTTTTTT	CASSPPGSFNEKLFF
TRBV3-1	TRBJ1-2	.	.	TGTGCCAGCAGCCCGGTCGCAAACTATGGCTACACCTTC	CASSPVANYGYTF
TRBV6-2/TRBV6-3	TRBJ2-2	.	.	TGTGCCAGCAGCCTATCTGGAACCAGCGCCGGGGAGCTGTTTTTT	CASSLSGTSAGELFF
TRBV24-1	TRBJ2-3	TRBD2	.	TGTGCCACCAGTGAATCTTACGGACTAGCGGGAGAGGATACGCAGTATTTT	CATSESYGLAGEDTQYF